This paragraph reports one T cell receptor (beta chain). Its antigen is still unknown. TCRdb records Illumina HiSeq 2000 as the sequencer. TCR beta cDNA libraries were prepared using 5'RACE template switching, which introduced a universal primer site and unique molecular identifiers. cDNA synthesis was primed from the TCR beta constant segment, followed by two successive PCR amplification steps. In the authors' own workflow: MIGEC was used to demultiplex reads and group the reads by UMI, and MiTCR was used to assemble and quantify clonotypes. Only TCR cDNA sequences supported by at least two reads were kept to exclude erroneous sequences. The tcR package was used for downstream repertoire analysis, with clonotypes matched between fractions based on CDR3 nucleotide sequence plus V segment. VDJmatch was used to annotate antigen specificity against VDJdb, with one amino acid substitution in CDR3 allowed. TCRdb reprocessed the reads; each CDR3 protein sequence makes one entry, and DNA is unavailable. The V and J calls were not made by the authors but by TCRdb's processing. This sample's table contains about half a million distinct CDR3 sequences. Almost 1.5% of the sample is in the top ten clones.

These data come from a study of T cells expressing NK-cell markers (dated by TCRdb to 2018 to 2021). Regarding the complete study: Three sorted T-cell subsets (CD3+CD56+NKG2C+, CD3+CD56+NKG2C- and CD3+CD56-NKG2C+) from eight donors had their TCR beta-chain repertoires profiled. Among the eight sequenced donors, seven were HCMV-seropositive and one was HCMV-seronegative. The study sequenced eight donors, all healthy volunteers chosen at random: three men and five women. Sequencing of the libraries produced 2 x 150 bp reads on Illumina HiSeq 2000/2500, MiSeq or NextSeq.

On the study overall, not on this receptor specifically: Those dominant clonotypes were again the most abundant among CD3+CD56-NKG2C+ cells in a handful of donors, at roughly 25-60.1%. Whether the expanded NKG2C-expressing T cell clones were specific for HCMV antigens remained unclear. In six donors, the dominant CD3+CD56+NKG2C+ clonotypes were among the top 10 CD8+ clonotypes and accounted for about 1.0-7.5% of CD8+ T cells.

Inclusive of the bounding cysteine and phenylalanine, the CDR3 is 14 residues long. The DNA is not on file. CDR1 SGHRS and CDR2 YFSETQ are derived from the germline V gene. To determine HCMV serostatus, a commercial ELISA kit was used to detect HCMV-specific IgG in serum. Ficoll density gradient centrifugation was used to isolate peripheral blood mononuclear cells from blood. Here the chain combines TRBV5-1 and TRBJ2-7; TCRdb names TRBD2, which stays unverified in the absence of DNA. This clonotype originated in a woman aged 45-59 years in good health. Donor details come from another sample of the same person, matched by shared clones. The specimen was blood T cells: a sorted CD56 or NKG2C T cell subset, CD4+ or CD8+ T cells, or bulk PBMC T cells (not recorded which). The CDR3 protein is CASSFAGRSYEQYF.